These T cell receptor beta chains were read from a single sample in a study of regulatory T cells in long-lasting Graves disease. TCRdb itself ran the multiplex PCR reads through MiXCR, one entry per CDR3 protein. In the table there are about 330,000 distinct CDR3 sequences, roughly 15% of which are singletons. This sample was shared with a second study, whose subject was T cells in Graves' hyperthyroidism and ophthalmopathy.

The specimen comprised peripheral blood mononuclear cells (PBMCs), sampled at new diagnosis, from a patient treated with antithyroid drugs. All receptors derive from a woman aged 18 to 35 with Graves disease. Both conserved end residues are part of each CDR3. D genes are given only for firm matches. The size field is filled for only some rows; it gives once, few, many or a size class.

v_call: TRBV6-4; clone_size: -; d_call: -; j_call: TRBJ1-1; cdr3_aa: CASSQSGDHTEAFF; cdr3_nt: TGTGCCAGCAGTCAATCCGGGGACCACACTGAAGCTTTCTTT
v_call: TRBV7-9; clone_size: few; d_call: TRBD1; j_call: TRBJ2-7; cdr3_aa: CASSATTGTGGKQYF; cdr3_nt: TGTGCCAGCAGCGCAACTACCGGGACAGGGGGTAAGCAGTACTTC
v_call: TRBV30; clone_size: many; d_call: TRBD1; j_call: TRBJ1-1; cdr3_aa: CAWKGDRENTEAFF; cdr3_nt: TGTGCCTGGAAGGGGGACAGGGAGAACACTGAAGCTTTCTTT
v_call: TRBV19; clone_size: -; d_call: TRBD1; j_call: TRBJ1-2; cdr3_aa: CASSTPGQGTGYTF; cdr3_nt: TGTGCCAGTAGTACCCCGGGACAGGGGACCGGCTACACCTTC
v_call: TRBV20-1; clone_size: many; d_call: -; j_call: TRBJ1-1; cdr3_aa: CSAILRVRNTEAFF; cdr3_nt: TGCAGTGCCATCCTCCGGGTGAGGAACACTGAAGCTTTCTTT
v_call: TRBV20-1; clone_size: many; d_call: TRBD2; j_call: TRBJ2-1; cdr3_aa: CSARGLAGWNEQFF; cdr3_nt: TGCAGTGCTAGAGGGCTAGCGGGGTGGAATGAGCAGTTCTTC
v_call: TRBV6-1; clone_size: many; d_call: -; j_call: TRBJ2-7; cdr3_aa: CASSEYGAYEQYF; cdr3_nt: TGTGCCAGCAGTGAGTATGGAGCCTACGAGCAGTACTTC
v_call: TRBV28; clone_size: -; d_call: TRBD2; j_call: TRBJ2-5; cdr3_aa: CASSQGTSDQETQYF; cdr3_nt: TGTGCCAGCAGTCAGGGGACTAGCGATCAAGAGACCCAGTACTTC
v_call: TRBV11-1; clone_size: -; d_call: TRBD1; j_call: TRBJ2-3; cdr3_aa: CASSRRDRFTDTQYF; cdr3_nt: TGTGCCAGCAGCCGCCGGGACAGGTTCACAGATACGCAGTATTTT
v_call: TRBV30; clone_size: many; d_call: -; j_call: TRBJ2-3; cdr3_aa: CAWRAGHANTDTQYF; cdr3_nt: TGTGCCTGGAGGGCAGGCCACGCGAACACAGATACGCAGTATTTT
v_call: TRBV20-1; clone_size: -; d_call: TRBD1; j_call: TRBJ1-5; cdr3_aa: CSARGPDRARSNQPQHF; cdr3_nt: TGCAGTGCTAGAGGGCCGGACAGGGCCCGGAGCAATCAGCCCCAGCATTTT
v_call: TRBV24-1; clone_size: many; d_call: -; j_call: TRBJ2-7; cdr3_aa: CAPRTRKVYEQYF; cdr3_nt: TGTGCCCCACGGACAAGGAAAGTCTACGAGCAGTACTTC
v_call: TRBV6-2/TRBV6-3; clone_size: -; d_call: -; j_call: TRBJ1-4; cdr3_aa: CASRVTGTNEKLFF; cdr3_nt: TGTGCCAGCAGGGTTACTGGGACTAATGAAAAACTGTTTTTT
v_call: TRBV28; clone_size: many; d_call: -; j_call: TRBJ1-5; cdr3_aa: CASSLINSFRPQHF; cdr3_nt: TGTGCCAGCAGTTTAATTAACAGCTTTAGGCCCCAGCATTTT
v_call: TRBV29-1; clone_size: -; d_call: TRBD1; j_call: TRBJ2-6; cdr3_aa: CSVAGGAGANVLTF; cdr3_nt: TGCAGCGTTGCAGGGGGCGCTGGGGCCAACGTCCTGACTTTC
v_call: TRBV7-3; clone_size: many; d_call: -; j_call: TRBJ2-3; cdr3_aa: CASSLSLGADTQYF; cdr3_nt: TGTGCCAGCAGCTTAAGTTTGGGCGCAGATACGCAGTATTTT
v_call: TRBV7-3; clone_size: -; d_call: TRBD1; j_call: TRBJ2-2; cdr3_aa: CASSFKTGATGELFF; cdr3_nt: TGTGCCAGCAGCTTCAAGACAGGGGCCACCGGGGAGCTGTTTTTT
v_call: TRBV5-6; clone_size: -; d_call: -; j_call: TRBJ2-4; cdr3_aa: CASSLAASALAKNIQYF; cdr3_nt: TGTGCCAGCAGCTTGGCGGCTAGCGCCCTAGCCAAAAACATTCAGTACTTC
v_call: TRBV15; clone_size: -; d_call: TRBD1; j_call: TRBJ2-2; cdr3_aa: CATSREGQTANTGELFF; cdr3_nt: TGTGCCACCAGCAGAGAGGGACAGACCGCGAACACCGGGGAGCTGTTTTTT
v_call: TRBV19; clone_size: many; d_call: -; j_call: TRBJ1-1; cdr3_aa: CASSPAGDASEAFF; cdr3_nt: TGTGCCAGTAGTCCCGCGGGGGACGCAAGTGAAGCTTTCTTT
v_call: TRBV7-9; clone_size: many; d_call: TRBD1; j_call: TRBJ1-6; cdr3_aa: CASSEGTANSPLHF; cdr3_nt: TGTGCCAGCAGCGAAGGGACAGCCAATTCACCCCTCCACTTT
v_call: TRBV27; clone_size: many; d_call: -; j_call: TRBJ2-5; cdr3_aa: CASSSHTQETQYF; cdr3_nt: TGTGCCAGCAGTTCGCATACTCAAGAGACCCAGTACTTC
v_call: TRBV12-3/TRBV12-4; clone_size: many; d_call: TRBD1; j_call: TRBJ1-1; cdr3_aa: CASSPGTGWDTEAFF; cdr3_nt: TGTGCCAGCAGTCCCGGGACAGGGTGGGACACTGAAGCTTTCTTT
v_call: TRBV2; clone_size: many; d_call: TRBD1; j_call: TRBJ2-7; cdr3_aa: CASEDRTYEQYF; cdr3_nt: TGTGCCAGCGAGGACAGGACCTACGAGCAGTACTTC
v_call: TRBV3-1; clone_size: -; d_call: -; j_call: TRBJ2-4; cdr3_aa: CASSQDLGSVAKNIQYF; cdr3_nt: TGTGCCAGCAGCCAAGATCTCGGGAGCGTAGCCAAAAACATTCAGTACTTC
v_call: TRBV7-9; clone_size: many; d_call: -; j_call: TRBJ1-6; cdr3_aa: CASSLGGGISPLHF; cdr3_nt: TGTGCCAGCAGCTTAGGGGGGGGGATTTCACCCCTCCACTTT
v_call: TRBV6-2/TRBV6-3; clone_size: -; d_call: TRBD1; j_call: TRBJ1-5; cdr3_aa: CASSVVRDRRGSQPQHF; cdr3_nt: TGTGCCAGCAGTGTCGTCAGGGACAGACGGGGTTCACAGCCCCAGCATTTT
v_call: TRBV7-8; clone_size: many; d_call: -; j_call: TRBJ1-1; cdr3_aa: CASSGIVDGTEAFF; cdr3_nt: TGTGCCAGCAGCGGGATAGTGGACGGCACTGAAGCTTTCTTT
v_call: TRBV6-1; clone_size: many; d_call: -; j_call: TRBJ2-7; cdr3_aa: CASSEVGYEQYF; cdr3_nt: TGTGCCAGCAGTGAAGTGGGGTATGAGCAGTACTTC
v_call: TRBV5-1; clone_size: -; d_call: TRBD2; j_call: TRBJ2-7; cdr3_aa: CASSLERGGRYEQYF; cdr3_nt: TGCGCCAGCAGCTTAGAGCGGGGGGGCAGGTACGAGCAGTACTTC
v_call: TRBV20-1; clone_size: few; d_call: -; j_call: TRBJ1-2; cdr3_aa: CSGSGDEKLYGYTF; cdr3_nt: TGCAGTGGATCCGGGGACGAAAAATTATATGGCTACACCTTC